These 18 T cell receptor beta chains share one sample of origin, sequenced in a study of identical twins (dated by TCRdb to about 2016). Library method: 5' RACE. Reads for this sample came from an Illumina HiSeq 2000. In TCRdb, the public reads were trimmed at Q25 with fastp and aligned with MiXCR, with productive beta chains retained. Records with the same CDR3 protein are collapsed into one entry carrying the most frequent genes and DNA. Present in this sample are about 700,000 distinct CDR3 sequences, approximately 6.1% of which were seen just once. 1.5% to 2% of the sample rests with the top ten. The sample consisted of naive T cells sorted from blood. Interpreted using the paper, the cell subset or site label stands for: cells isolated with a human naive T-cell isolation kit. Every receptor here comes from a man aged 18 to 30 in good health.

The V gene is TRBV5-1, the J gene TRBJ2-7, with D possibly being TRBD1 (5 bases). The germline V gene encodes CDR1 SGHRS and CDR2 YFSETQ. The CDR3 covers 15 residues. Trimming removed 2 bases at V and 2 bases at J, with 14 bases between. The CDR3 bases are TGCGCCAGCAGCTTAAGACAGTTAGGGACCTACGAGCAGTACTTC. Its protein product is CASSLRQLGTYEQYF.

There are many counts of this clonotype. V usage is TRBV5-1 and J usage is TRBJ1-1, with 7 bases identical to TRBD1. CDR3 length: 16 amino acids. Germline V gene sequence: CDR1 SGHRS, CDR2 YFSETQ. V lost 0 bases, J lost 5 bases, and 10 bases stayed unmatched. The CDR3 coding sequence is TGCGCCAGCAGCTTGGCCGGGGCAGGGGGAAGGACTGAAGCTTTCTTT. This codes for CASSLAGAGGRTEAFF.

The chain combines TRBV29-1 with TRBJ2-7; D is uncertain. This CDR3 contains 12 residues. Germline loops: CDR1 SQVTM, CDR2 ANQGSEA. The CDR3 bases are TGCAGTGTAGTGTGGGGTAGGGAAGCAAAGTACTTC. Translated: CSVVWGREAKYF.

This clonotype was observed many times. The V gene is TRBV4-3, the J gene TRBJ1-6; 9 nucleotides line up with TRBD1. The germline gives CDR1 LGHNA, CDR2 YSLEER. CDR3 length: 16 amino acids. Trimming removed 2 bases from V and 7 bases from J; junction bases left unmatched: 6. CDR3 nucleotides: TGCGCCAGCAGCCAAAGGACGGGGACAGGGAATTCACCCCTCCACTTT. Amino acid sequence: CASSQRTGTGNSPLHF.

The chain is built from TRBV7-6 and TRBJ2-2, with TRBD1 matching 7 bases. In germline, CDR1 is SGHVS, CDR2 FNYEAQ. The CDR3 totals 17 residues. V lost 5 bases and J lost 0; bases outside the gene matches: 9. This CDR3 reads CASSPVGTVANTGELFF. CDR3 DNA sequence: TGTGCCAGCAGCCCCGTGGGGACAGTAGCGAACACCGGGGAGCTGTTTTTT.

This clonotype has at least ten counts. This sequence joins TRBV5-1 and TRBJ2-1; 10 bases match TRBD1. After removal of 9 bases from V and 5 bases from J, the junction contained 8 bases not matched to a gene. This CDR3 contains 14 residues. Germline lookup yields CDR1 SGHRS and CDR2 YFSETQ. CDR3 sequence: CATKGQGSNNEQFF. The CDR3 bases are TGCGCCACTAAGGGACAGGGGTCGAACAATGAGCAGTTCTTC.

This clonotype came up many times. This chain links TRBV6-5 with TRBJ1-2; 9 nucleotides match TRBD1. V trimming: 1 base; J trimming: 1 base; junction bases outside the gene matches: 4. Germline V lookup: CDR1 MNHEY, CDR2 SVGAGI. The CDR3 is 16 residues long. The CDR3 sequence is CASSYYKGQGNYGYTF. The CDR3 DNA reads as TGTGCCAGCAGTTACTACAAGGGACAGGGTAACTATGGCTACACCTTC.

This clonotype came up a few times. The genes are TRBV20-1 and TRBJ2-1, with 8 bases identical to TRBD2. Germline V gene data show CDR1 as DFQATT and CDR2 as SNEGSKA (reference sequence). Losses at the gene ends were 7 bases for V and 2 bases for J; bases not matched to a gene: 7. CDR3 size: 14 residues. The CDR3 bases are TGCAGTGATAGGCCGCGGGGGGCCTACAATGAGCAGTTCTTC. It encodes CSDRPRGAYNEQFF.

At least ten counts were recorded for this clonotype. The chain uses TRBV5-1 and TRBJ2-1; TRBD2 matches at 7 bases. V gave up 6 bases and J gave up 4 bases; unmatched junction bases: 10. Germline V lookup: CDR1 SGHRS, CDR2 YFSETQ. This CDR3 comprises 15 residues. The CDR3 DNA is TGCGCCAGCAACTCGCTAGCGGACATGTACAATGAGCAGTTCTTC. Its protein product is CASNSLADMYNEQFF.

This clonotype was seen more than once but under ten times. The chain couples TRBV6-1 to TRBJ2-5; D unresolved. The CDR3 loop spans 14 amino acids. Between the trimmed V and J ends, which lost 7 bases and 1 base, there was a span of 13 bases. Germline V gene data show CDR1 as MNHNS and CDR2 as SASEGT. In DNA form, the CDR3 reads TGTGCCAGCACCGCGCGGAGTACCCAAGAGACCCAGTACTTC. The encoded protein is CASTARSTQETQYF.

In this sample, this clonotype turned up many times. CDR3 nucleotide sequence: TGTGCCAGCAGCGTAGTTTCTAGCGGTAAGGTTGATACGCAGTATTTT. Protein product: CASSVVSSGKVDTQYF. The V and J genes are TRBV9 and TRBJ2-3; 7 nucleotides align to TRBD2. Germline V gives CDR1 SGDLS, CDR2 YYNGEE. The trim removed 0 bases at V and 6 bases at J, leaving 10 bases unmatched. CDR3 length: 16 residues.

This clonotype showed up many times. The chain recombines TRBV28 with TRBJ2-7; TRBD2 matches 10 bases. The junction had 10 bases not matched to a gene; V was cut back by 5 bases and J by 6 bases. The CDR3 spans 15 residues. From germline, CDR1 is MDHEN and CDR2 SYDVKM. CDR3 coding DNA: TGTGCCAGCAGTCCGACCGGGACTAGCGCCAGCGAGCAGTACTTC. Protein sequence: CASSPTGTSASEQYF.

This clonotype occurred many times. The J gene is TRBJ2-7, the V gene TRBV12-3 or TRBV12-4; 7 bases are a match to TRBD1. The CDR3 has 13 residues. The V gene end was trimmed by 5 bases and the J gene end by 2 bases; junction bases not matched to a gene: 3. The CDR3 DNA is TGTGCCAGCAGTCCTACAGGGGCCTACGAGCAGTACTTC. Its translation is CASSPTGAYEQYF.

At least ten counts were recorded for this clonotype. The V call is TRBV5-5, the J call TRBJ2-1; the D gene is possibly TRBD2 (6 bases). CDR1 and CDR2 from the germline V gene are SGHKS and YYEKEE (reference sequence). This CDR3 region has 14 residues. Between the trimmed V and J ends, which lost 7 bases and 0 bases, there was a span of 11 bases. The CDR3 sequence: CASGGVSSYNEQFF. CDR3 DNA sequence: TGTGCCAGCGGCGGGGTGAGCTCCTACAATGAGCAGTTCTTC. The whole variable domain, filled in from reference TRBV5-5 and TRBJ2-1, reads DAGVTQSPTHLIKTRGQQVTLRCSPISGHKSVSWYQQVLGQGPQFIFQYYEKEERGRGNFPDRFSARQFPNYSSELNVNALLLGDSALYLCASGGVSSYNEQFFGPGTRLTVL.

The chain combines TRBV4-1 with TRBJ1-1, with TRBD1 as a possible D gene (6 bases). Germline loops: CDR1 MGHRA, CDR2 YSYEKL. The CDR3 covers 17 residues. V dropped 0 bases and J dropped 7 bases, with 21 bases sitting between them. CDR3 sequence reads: CASSQETAGHLIHEAFF. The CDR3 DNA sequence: TGCGCCAGCAGCCAAGAGACTGCGGGACACCTGATCCATGAAGCTTTCTTT.

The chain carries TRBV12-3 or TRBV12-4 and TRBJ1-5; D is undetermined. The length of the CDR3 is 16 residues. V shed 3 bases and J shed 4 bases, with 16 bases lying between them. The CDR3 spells CASSFVLSAANQPQHF. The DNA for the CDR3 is TGTGCCAGCAGTTTTGTCCTTAGCGCGGCAAATCAGCCCCAGCATTTT.

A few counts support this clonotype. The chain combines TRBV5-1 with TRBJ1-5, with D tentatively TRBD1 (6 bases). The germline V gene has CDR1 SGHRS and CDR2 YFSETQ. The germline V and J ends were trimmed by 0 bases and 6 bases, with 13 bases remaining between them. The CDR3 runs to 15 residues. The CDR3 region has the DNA TGCGCCAGCAGCTTGGGAGGGGACACGGGTCAGCCCCAGCATTTT. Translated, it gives CASSLGGDTGQPQHF.

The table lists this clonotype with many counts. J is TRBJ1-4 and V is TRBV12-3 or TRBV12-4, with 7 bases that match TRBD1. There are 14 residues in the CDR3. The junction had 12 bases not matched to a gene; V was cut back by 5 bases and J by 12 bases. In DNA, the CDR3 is TGTGCCAGCAGTACGAAAGACAGGGCACGCCAACTGTTTTTT. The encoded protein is CASSTKDRARQLFF.